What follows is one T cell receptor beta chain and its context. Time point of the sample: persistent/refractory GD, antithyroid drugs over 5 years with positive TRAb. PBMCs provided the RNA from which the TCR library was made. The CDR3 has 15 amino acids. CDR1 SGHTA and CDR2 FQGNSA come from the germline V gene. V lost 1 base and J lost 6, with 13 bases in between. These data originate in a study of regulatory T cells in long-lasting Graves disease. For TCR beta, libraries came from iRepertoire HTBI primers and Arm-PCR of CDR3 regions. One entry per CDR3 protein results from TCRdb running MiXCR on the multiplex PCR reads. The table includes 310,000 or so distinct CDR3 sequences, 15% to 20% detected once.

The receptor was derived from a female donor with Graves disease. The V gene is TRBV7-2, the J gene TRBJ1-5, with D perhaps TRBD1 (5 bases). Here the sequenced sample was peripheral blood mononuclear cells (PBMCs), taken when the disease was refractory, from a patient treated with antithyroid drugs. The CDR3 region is CASSLDSGVAQPQHF. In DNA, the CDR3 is TGTGCCAGCAGCTTAGATTCGGGGGTTGCTCAGCCCCAGCATTTT.